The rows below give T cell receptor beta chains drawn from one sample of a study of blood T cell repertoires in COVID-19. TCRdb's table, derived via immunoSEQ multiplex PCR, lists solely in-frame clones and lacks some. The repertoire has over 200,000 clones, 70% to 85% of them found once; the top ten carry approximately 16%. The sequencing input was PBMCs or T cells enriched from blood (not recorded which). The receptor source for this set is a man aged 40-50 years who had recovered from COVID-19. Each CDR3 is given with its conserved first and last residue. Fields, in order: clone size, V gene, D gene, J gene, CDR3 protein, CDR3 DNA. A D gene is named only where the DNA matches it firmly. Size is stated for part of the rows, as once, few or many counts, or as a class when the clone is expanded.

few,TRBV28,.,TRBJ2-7,CASSQHSSSYEQYF,TGTGCCAGCAGTCAACACAGTAGCTCCTACGAGCAGTACTTC
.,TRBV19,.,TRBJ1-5,CASSIYQGNQPQHF,TGTGCCAGTAGTATTTACCAGGGCAATCAGCCCCAGCATTTT
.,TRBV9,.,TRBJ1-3,CASSVRGGATGNTIYF,TGTGCCAGCAGCGTCCGAGGCGGGGCAACTGGAAACACCATATATTTT
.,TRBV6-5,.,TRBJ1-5,CASSSPHSNQPQHF,TGTGCCAGCAGTTCCCCACACAGCAATCAGCCCCAGCATTTT
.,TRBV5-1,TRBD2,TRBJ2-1,CASSPLLAGVYNEQFF,TGCGCCAGCAGCCCGCTACTAGCGGGAGTTTACAATGAGCAGTTCTTC
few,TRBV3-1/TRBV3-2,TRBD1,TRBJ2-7,CASSRRDSNYEQYF,TGTGCCAGCAGCCGCCGGGACAGCAACTACGAGCAGTACTTC
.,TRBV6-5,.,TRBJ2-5,CASSPRRTGQETQYF,TGTGCCAGCAGTCCGAGAAGGACTGGCCAAGAGACCCAGTACTTC
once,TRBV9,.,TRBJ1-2,CASSPRGGVLNYGYTF,TGTGCCAGCAGCCCCCGCGGGGGCGTGCTGAACTATGGCTACACCTTC
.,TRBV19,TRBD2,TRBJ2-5,CASSAGTTAQETQYF,TGTGCCAGTAGTGCCGGGACTACAGCACAAGAGACCCAGTACTTC
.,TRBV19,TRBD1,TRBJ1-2,CASSIGQEHYGYTF,TGTGCCAGTAGTATTGGACAGGAACACTATGGCTACACCTTC
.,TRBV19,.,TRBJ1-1,CASTPRVGGTEAFF,TGTGCCAGTACCCCGAGGGTGGGAGGCACTGAAGCTTTCTTT
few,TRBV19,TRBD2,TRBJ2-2,CASTPQATSGPTGELFF,TGTGCCAGTACTCCACAGGCGACTAGCGGCCCCACCGGGGAGCTGTTTTTT
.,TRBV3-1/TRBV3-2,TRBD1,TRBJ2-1,CASSHWDRYNEQFF,TGTGCCAGCAGCCACTGGGACAGGTACAATGAGCAGTTCTTC
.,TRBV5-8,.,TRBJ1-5,CASSLGVGNQPQHF,TGTGCCAGCAGCTTGGGAGTGGGCAATCAGCCCCAGCATTTT
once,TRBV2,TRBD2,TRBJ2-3,CARSGTSGGITDTQYF,TGTGCCAGAAGTGGGACTAGCGGGGGGATCACAGATACGCAGTATTTT
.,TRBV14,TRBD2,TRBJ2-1,CASSQVGGGFYNEQFF,TGTGCCAGCAGCCAAGTAGGCGGGGGGTTCTACAATGAGCAGTTCTTC
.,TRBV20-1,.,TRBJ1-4,CSASGSGEKLFF,TGCAGTGCTAGTGGTTCGGGGGAAAAACTGTTTTTT
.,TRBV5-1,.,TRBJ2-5,CASREAGGETQYF,TGCGCCAGCAGGGAGGCCGGAGGGGAGACCCAGTACTTC
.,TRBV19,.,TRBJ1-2,CASSILGRGYTF,TGTGCCAGTAGTATACTAGGTCGGGGCTACACCTTC
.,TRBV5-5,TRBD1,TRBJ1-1,CASSLDRVPLNTEAFF,TGTGCCAGCAGCTTAGACAGGGTACCTTTGAACACTGAAGCTTTCTTT
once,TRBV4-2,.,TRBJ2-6,CASSQDQRSGANVLTF,TGTGCCAGCAGCCAAGATCAGCGCTCTGGGGCCAACGTCCTGACTTTC
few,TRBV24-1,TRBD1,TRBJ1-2,CATSVGQDYGYTF,TGTGCCACCAGTGTTGGACAGGACTATGGCTACACCTTC
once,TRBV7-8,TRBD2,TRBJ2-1,CASSLVEASGPNEQFF,TGTGCCAGCAGCTTAGTGGAAGCTAGCGGGCCCAATGAGCAGTTCTTC
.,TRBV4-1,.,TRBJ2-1,CASSQVVVGAYNEQFF,TGCGCCAGCAGCCAAGTCGTGGTAGGGGCCTACAATGAGCAGTTCTTC
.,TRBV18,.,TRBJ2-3,CASSPPREADTQYF,TGTGCCAGCTCACCACCGAGGGAGGCAGATACGCAGTATTTT
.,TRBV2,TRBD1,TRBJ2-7,CASTMTGLSYEQYF,TGTGCCAGCACCATGACAGGGCTATCTTACGAGCAGTACTTC
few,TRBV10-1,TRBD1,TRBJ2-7,CASRAPRGPPYEQYF,TGCGCCAGCAGGGCTCCGAGGGGGCCCCCCTACGAGCAGTACTTC
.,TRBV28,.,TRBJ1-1,CASSLRRGAAFF,TGTGCCAGCAGTTTAAGGCGGGGGGCAGCTTTCTTT
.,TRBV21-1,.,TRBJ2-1,CTWGGSSYNEQFF,TGCACGTGGGGAGGGAGCTCCTACAATGAGCAGTTCTTC
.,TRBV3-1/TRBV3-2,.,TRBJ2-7,CASSPSPGGLLEQYF,TGTGCCAGCAGCCCTTCCCCCGGGGGGCTTCTCGAGCAGTACTTC
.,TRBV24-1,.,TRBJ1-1,CATSDSYTQGYTEAFF,TGTGCCACCAGTGATTCCTATACCCAGGGGTACACTGAAGCTTTCTTT
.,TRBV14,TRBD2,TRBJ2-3,CASRGLAGNTDTQYF,TGTGCCAGCAGGGGACTAGCGGGAAACACAGATACGCAGTATTTT
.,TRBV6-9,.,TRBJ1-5,CASTRGAGDQPQHF,TGTGCCAGCACCAGAGGGGCAGGGGACCAGCCCCAGCATTTT
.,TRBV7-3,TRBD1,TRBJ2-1,CASSLFGTGNNEQFF,TGTGCCAGCAGCTTATTTGGGACAGGGAACAATGAGCAGTTCTTC
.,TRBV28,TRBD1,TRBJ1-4,CASSFTGTGALGVNEKLFF,TGTGCCAGCAGTTTTACCGGGACAGGCGCATTAGGGGTTAATGAAAAACTGTTTTTT
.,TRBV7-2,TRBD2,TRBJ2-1,CASRFGTSGANEQFF,TGTGCCAGCAGATTCGGGACTAGCGGGGCCAATGAGCAGTTCTTC
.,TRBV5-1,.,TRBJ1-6,CASSLNMQGGNSPLHF,TGCGCCAGCAGCTTGAATATGCAGGGCGGTAATTCACCCCTCCACTTT
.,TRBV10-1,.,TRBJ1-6,CASSDGSYNSPLHF,TGCGCCAGCAGTGATGGCAGTTATAATTCACCCCTCCACTTT
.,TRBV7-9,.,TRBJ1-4,CASSHGQLATNEKLFF,TGTGCCAGCAGCCATGGACAGCTGGCAACTAATGAAAAACTGTTTTTT
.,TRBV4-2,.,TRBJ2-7,CASSLGRDYEQYF,TGTGCCAGCAGCCTAGGCAGGGACTACGAGCAGTACTTC
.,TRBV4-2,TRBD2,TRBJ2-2,CASKPLAGGTGELFF,TGTGCCAGCAAACCACTAGCGGGGGGAACCGGGGAGCTGTTTTTT
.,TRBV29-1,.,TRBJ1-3,CSVARVVCFPFSGNTIYF,TGCAGCGTTGCAAGAGTTGTTTGTTTCCCTTTCTCTGGAAACACCATATATTTT
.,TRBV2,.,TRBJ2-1,CASSDLRDSYNEQFF,TGTGCCAGCAGTGACTTGCGGGACTCCTACAATGAGCAGTTCTTC
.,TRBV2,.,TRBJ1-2,CASSDPVVNYGYTF,TGTGCCAGCAGTGACCCGGTTGTTAACTATGGCTACACCTTC
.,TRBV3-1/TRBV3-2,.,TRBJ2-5,CASSQGEAETQYF,TGTGCCAGCAGCCAGGGAGAGGCAGAGACCCAGTACTTC